This T cell receptor (beta chain) was recovered during a study of blood T cell repertoires in COVID-19. Two consecutive negative NP/OP PCR tests, clearance, or resolved symptoms defined Cohort 3 recovery. CDR3 size: 15 residues. With 0 bases removed from V and 0 bases from J, the gap between germline ends came to 7 bases. Germline CDR1 SGHTS, CDR2 YDEGEE. Clones were read by immunoSEQ multiplex PCR, and TCRdb kept only the in-frame ones, dropping some. The sample contains 330,000 or so clones, more than 85% of which appear only once. Sequencing input: PBMCs or T cells enriched from blood (not recorded which). The clonotype was recovered from a woman aged 25 to 45 who had recovered from COVID-19. The chain employs TRBV5-8 and TRBJ1-5, with a weak D call TRBD1 (5 bases). The CDR3: CASSLEGYSNQPQHF. The CDR3 coding sequence is TGTGCCAGCAGCTTGGAGGGGTATAGCAATCAGCCCCAGCATTTT.